The clone carrying this T cell receptor beta chain has only a few counts. These data are taken from a study of blood T cell repertoires in COVID-19. The overall study: The analysed material was cDNA or gDNA that came from T cells, B-cell-depleted T cells, or PBMCs.

As originally analysed: Reference gene primers were amplified, and this amplification served to estimate nucleated cell counts. Clones were sequenced by immunoSEQ multiplex PCR, and TCRdb holds only the in-frame ones, with some missing. D and trimming were read from the DNA, whereas the V and J calls and clone size are those reported in that table. The table has about 94,000 clones, about nine tenths seen once; the top ten hold around 5.3%. J lost 1 base, V lost 1 base, and 5 bases had no gene match. CDR3 length: 17 residues. The clonotype was recovered from an elderly woman with acute or convalescent COVID-19. The J gene is TRBJ2-1, the V gene TRBV23-1, with 9 bases identical to TRBD1. TRBV23-1 counts as an open reading frame of uncertain function. The sample was peripheral blood. In DNA form, the CDR3 reads TGCGCCAGCAGTCAATGGACAGGGGAGGTTTCCTACAATGAGCAGTTCTTC. The encoded protein is CASSQWTGEVSYNEQFF.